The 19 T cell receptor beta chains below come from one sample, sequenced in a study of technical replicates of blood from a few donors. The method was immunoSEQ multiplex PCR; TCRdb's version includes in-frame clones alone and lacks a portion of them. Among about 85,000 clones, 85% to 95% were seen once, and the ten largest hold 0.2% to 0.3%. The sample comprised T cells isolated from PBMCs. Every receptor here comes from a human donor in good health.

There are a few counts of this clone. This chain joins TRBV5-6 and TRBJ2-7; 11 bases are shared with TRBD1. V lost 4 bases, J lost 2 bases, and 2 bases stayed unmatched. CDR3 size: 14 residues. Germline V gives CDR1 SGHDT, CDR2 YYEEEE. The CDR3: CASSGDRGAYEQYF. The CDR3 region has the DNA TGTGCCAGCAGCGGGGACAGGGGGGCCTACGAGCAGTACTTC.

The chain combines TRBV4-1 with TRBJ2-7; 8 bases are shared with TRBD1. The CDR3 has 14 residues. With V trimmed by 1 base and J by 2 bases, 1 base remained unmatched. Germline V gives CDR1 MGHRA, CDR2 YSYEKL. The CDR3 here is CASSQGTGTYEQYF. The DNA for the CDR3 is TGCGCCAGCAGCCAAGGGACAGGGACCTACGAGCAGTACTTC.

CDR3 sequence: CASSLSAETGNQPQHF. CDR3 nucleotides: TGTGCCAGCAGTTTATCTGCAGAAACAGGGAATCAGCCCCAGCATTTT. This sequence joins TRBV27 and TRBJ1-5, with a possible D match to TRBD1 (6 bases). The CDR3 contains 16 residues. Germline assignment: CDR1 MNHEY and CDR2 SMNVEV (reference sequence). V lost 0 bases and J 4 bases, leaving 13 bases between the germline ends.

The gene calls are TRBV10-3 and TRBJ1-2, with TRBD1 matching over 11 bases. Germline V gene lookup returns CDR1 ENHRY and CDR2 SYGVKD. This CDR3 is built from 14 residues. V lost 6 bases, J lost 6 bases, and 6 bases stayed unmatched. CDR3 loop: CAISPGQGENGYTF. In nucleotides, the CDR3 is TGTGCCATCAGCCCGGGACAGGGGGAAAATGGCTACACCTTC.

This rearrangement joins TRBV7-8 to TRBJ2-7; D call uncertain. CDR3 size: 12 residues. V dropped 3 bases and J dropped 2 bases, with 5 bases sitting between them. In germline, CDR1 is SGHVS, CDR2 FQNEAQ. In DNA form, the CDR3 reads TGTGCCAGCAGCTTTGAGACCTACGAGCAGTACTTC. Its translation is CASSFETYEQYF.

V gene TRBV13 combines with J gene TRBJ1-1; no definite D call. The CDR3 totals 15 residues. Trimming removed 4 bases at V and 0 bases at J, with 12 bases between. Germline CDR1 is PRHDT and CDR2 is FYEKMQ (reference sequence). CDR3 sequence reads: CASSSNALVNTEAFF. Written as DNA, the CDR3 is TGTGCCAGCAGCTCGAACGCACTAGTGAACACTGAAGCTTTCTTT.

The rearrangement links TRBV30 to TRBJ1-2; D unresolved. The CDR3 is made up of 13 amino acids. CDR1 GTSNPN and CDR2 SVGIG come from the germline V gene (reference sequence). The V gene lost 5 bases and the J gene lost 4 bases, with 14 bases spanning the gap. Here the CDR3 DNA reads TGTGCCTGGGAAGAGCGGCGTATCTATGGCTACACCTTC. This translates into CAWEERRIYGYTF.

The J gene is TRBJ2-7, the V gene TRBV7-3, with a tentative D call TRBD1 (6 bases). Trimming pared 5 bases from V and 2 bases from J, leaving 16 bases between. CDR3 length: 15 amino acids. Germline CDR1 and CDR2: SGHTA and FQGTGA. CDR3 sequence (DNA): TGTGCCAGCAGCAGAGAGCAGGGGCCCACCTACGAGCAGTACTTC. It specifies CASSREQGPTYEQYF.

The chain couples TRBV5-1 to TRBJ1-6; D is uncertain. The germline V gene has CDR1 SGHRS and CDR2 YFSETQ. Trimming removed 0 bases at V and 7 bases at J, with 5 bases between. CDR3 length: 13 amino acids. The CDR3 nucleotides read TGCGCCAGCAGCTTGGCAGTAAATTCACCCCTCCACTTT. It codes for CASSLAVNSPLHF.

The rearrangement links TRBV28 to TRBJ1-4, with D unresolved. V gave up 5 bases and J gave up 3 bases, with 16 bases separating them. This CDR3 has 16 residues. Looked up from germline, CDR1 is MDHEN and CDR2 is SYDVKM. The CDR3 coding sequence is TGTGCCAGCAGTCCCGTATGGGCAGCCCCTAATGAAAAACTGTTTTTT. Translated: CASSPVWAAPNEKLFF. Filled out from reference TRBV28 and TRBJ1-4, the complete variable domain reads DVKVTQSSRYLVKRTGEKVFLECVQDMDHENMFWYRQDPGLGLRLIYFSYDVKMKEKGDIPEGYSVSREKKERFSLILESASTNQTSMYLCASSPVWAAPNEKLFFGSGTQLSVL.

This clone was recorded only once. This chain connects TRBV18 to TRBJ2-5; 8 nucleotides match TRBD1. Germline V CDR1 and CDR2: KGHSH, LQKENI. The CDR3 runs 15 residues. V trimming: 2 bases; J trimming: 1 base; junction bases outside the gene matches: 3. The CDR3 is CASSPSRGPQETQYF. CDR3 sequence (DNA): TGTGCCAGCTCACCATCCAGGGGGCCCCAAGAGACCCAGTACTTC.

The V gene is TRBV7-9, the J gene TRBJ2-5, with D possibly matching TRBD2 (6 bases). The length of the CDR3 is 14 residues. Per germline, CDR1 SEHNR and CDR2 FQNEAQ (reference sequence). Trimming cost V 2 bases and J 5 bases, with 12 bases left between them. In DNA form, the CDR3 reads TGTGCCAGCAGCTTACTGGAGGGAGTTGAGACCCAGTACTTC. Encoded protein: CASSLLEGVETQYF.

The DNA for the CDR3 is TGTGCCAGCACCACCTGGGGGGGCGTGACTGAAAAACTGTTTTTT. Encoded protein: CASTTWGGVTEKLFF. V gene TRBV28 combines with J gene TRBJ1-4; TRBD1 is a possible D gene (6 bases). Germline CDR1 is MDHEN and CDR2 is SYDVKM. The CDR3 loop spans 15 amino acids. Between the trimmed V and J ends, which lost 7 bases and 7 bases, there was a span of 19 bases.

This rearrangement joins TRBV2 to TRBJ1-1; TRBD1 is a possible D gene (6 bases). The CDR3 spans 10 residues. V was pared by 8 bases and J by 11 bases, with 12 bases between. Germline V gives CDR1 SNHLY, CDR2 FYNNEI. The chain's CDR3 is CASQGQRAFF. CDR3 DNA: TGTGCCAGCCAGGGGCAGCGGGCTTTCTTT.

The CDR3 coding sequence is TGTGCCATCATGGGACAGTGGACCACCGGGGAGCTGTTTTTT. Translating gives CAIMGQWTTGELFF. The chain is built from TRBV10-3 and TRBJ2-2; 7 nucleotides match TRBD1. CDR1 is ENHRY and CDR2 is SYGVKD in the germline V gene. Losses at the gene ends were 7 bases for V and 4 bases for J; bases not matched to a gene: 6. The length of the CDR3 is 14 residues.

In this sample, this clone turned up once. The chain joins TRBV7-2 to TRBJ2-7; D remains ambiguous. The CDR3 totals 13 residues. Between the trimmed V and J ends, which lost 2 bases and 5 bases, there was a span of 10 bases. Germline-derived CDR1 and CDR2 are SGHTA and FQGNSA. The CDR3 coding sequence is TGTGCCAGCAGCTTACGAGTTTCCCACGAGCAGTACTTC. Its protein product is CASSLRVSHEQYF.

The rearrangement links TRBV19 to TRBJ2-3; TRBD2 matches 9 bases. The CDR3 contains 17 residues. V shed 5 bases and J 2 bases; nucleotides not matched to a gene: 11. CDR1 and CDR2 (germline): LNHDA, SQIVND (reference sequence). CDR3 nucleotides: TGTGCCAGTAGTCTGGCGGGGGGGCCTCTCAACACAGATACGCAGTATTTT. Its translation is CASSLAGGPLNTDTQYF.

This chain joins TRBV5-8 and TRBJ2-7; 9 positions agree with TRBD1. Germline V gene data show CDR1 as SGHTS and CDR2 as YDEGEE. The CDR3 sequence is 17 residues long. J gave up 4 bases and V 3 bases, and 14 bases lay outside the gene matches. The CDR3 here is CASSSEPRDRDRYEQYF. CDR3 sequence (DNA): TGTGCCAGCAGCTCCGAACCCCGGGACAGGGATAGGTACGAGCAGTACTTC.

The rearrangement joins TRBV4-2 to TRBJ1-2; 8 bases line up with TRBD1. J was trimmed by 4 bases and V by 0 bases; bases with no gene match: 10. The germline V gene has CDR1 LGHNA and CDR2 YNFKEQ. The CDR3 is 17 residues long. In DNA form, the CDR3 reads TGTGCCAGCAGCCAAGATCGGAGTAGGACAGGGACCTATGGCTACACCTTC. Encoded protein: CASSQDRSRTGTYGYTF.